The clone carrying this T cell receptor beta chain was seen only a few times. The antigen remains undetermined. These data come from a study of tumor-infiltrating lymphocytes in primary liver carcinoma. Study conclusions and caveats: Tumor top-250-clone fraction significantly exceeded that of blood (p = 0.039). For tumor-adjacent and tumor-blood pairs, overlap was less than that seen for tumor region pairs.

In germline, CDR1 is SGHVS, CDR2 FQNEAQ. This CDR3 region has 13 residues. V shed 5 bases and J 6 bases; nucleotides not matched to a gene: 4. The authors took blood RNA from unsorted whole blood and also extracted germline DNA. Investigators obtained 3.5 to 4.5 milliliters of peripheral blood ahead of surgery. From about 530 ng total RNA, TCR beta cDNA was generated with a primer in the constant region. Libraries of TCR beta came from three nested multiplex PCR rounds with slightly modified ARM-PCR. The first two PCR rounds used TRBV1-TRBV30 forward primers with a C-beta reverse primer, around 10 cycles each. Each CDR3 protein is one row after TCRdb ran MiXCR on the multiplex PCR reads. The sample includes some 200,000 distinct CDR3 sequences, approximately 64% of them seen just once.

The sequence came from a woman aged 60-70 years with primary liver carcinoma and hepatitis B virus infection. The chain uses TRBV7-8 and TRBJ2-1, with TRBD2 matching over 7 bases. Material: peripheral blood. CDR3: CASSQGLGNEQFF. The CDR3 nucleotides read TGTGCCAGCAGCCAAGGACTAGGCAATGAGCAGTTCTTC.